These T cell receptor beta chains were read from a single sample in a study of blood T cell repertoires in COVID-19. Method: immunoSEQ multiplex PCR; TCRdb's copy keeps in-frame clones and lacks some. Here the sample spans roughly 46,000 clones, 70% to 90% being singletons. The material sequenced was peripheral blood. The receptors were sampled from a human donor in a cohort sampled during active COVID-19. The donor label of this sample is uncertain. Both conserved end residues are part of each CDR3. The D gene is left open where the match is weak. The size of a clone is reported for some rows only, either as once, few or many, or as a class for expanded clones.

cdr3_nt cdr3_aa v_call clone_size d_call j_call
TGTGCCAGCAGTTACATTCAGGGTATGGGGACAGGGGCCAACGTCCTGACTTTC CASSYIQGMGTGANVLTF TRBV6-2/TRBV6-3 . . TRBJ2-6
TGTGCCTGGAGTCAGGACATGTTGGGCTATGGCTACACCTTC CAWSQDMLGYGYTF TRBV30 . . TRBJ1-2
TGTGCCAGCAGCCTCGTCCCGGGGGGCGAAGGTGAGCAGTTCTTC CASSLVPGGEGEQFF TRBV6-2/TRBV6-3 . . TRBJ2-1
TGTGCCTGGAGTGCTATTACAGGGTCTCGGGGCTACACCTTC CAWSAITGSRGYTF TRBV30 . . TRBJ1-2
TGTGCCAGCAAGGTCCTTACAGGCCCTGTGGGGACTAATGAAAAACTGTTTTTT CASKVLTGPVGTNEKLFF TRBV27 . . TRBJ1-4
TGTGCCAGCAGCTTAGACGGGAACTCCTACGAGCAGTACTTC CASSLDGNSYEQYF TRBV7-2 . . TRBJ2-7
TGTGCCAGCAGCTCGATAGACAGCTACGAGCAGTACTTC CASSSIDSYEQYF TRBV5-6 . . TRBJ2-7
TGTGCCAGCAGTGAGCGGTACACTGAAGCTTTCTTT CASSERYTEAFF TRBV6-1 . . TRBJ1-1
TGTGCCAGCAGTGGGAGGACAGGGAACCAAGAGACCCAGTACTTC CASSGRTGNQETQYF TRBV28 . TRBD1 TRBJ2-5
TGTGCCATCAGTAGGGACAGGGACTCTGGAAACACCATATATTTT CAISRDRDSGNTIYF TRBV10-3 . TRBD1 TRBJ1-3
TGTGCCAGCAGACCCGGCGGCACCCTAAGGAGGAACACTGAAGCTTTCTTT CASRPGGTLRRNTEAFF TRBV11-2 . . TRBJ1-1
TGTGCCAGCAGTGGGGACAGGGGCCACAATGAGCAGTTCTTC CASSGDRGHNEQFF TRBV2 . TRBD1 TRBJ2-1
TGTGCCAGCCTTCCTAGTGCTAATGAAAAACTGTTTTTT CASLPSANEKLFF TRBV2 . . TRBJ1-4
TGTGCCAGCAGCCCCCTAGCGGGGGGGGTAGAGACCCAGTACTTC CASSPLAGGVETQYF TRBV7-3 . TRBD2 TRBJ2-5
TGTGCCAGCAGCCTCCGGAGTTCTGGGGCCAACGTCCTGACTTTC CASSLRSSGANVLTF TRBV3-1/TRBV3-2 once . TRBJ2-6
TGCGCCAGCAGCCCGGGACAGGGAGACAATCAGCCCCAGCATTTT CASSPGQGDNQPQHF TRBV5-1 . TRBD1 TRBJ1-5
TGTGCCAGCAGTTTACAGGTGGGCAATGAGCAGTTCTTC CASSLQVGNEQFF TRBV27 . . TRBJ2-1
TGCGCCAGCAGCCAAGCCGGGACAGGGTATGAAAAACTGTTTTTT CASSQAGTGYEKLFF TRBV4-1 . TRBD1 TRBJ1-4
TGTGCCAGCAGCCAAGATAGGAGGTGGGGGGGCCACAATGAGCAGTTCTTC CASSQDRRWGGHNEQFF TRBV3-1/TRBV3-2 . . TRBJ2-1
TGTGCCAGCAGCTTGCACAGGCCCACCGGGGAGCTGTTTTTT CASSLHRPTGELFF TRBV11-2 once . TRBJ2-2
TGTGCCTGGAAATTAATGAACACTGAAGCTTTCTTT CAWKLMNTEAFF TRBV30 . . TRBJ1-1
TGTGCCAGCAGCTTAGCCGGGACTAGCGGGGGGAGAAATGAGCAGTTCTTC CASSLAGTSGGRNEQFF TRBV7-9 . TRBD2 TRBJ2-1
TGTGCCACACTAGCGGGGGGCTCCCTAGTGCAAGAGACCCAGTACTTC CATLAGGSLVQETQYF TRBV10-3 . TRBD2 TRBJ2-5
TGTGCCAGCAGCATTAGCGGGGGCAATGAGCAGTTCTTC CASSISGGNEQFF TRBV3-1/TRBV3-2 . TRBD2 TRBJ2-1
TGTGCCAGTAGTCTAACCCAGGGGAACTACGTTCTCTTT CASSLTQGNYVLF TRBV19 . . TRBJ1-1
TGCAGCGTACTACAGGGGGCTCAGGGCTACACCTTC CSVLQGAQGYTF TRBV29-1 . TRBD1 TRBJ1-2
TGTGCCAGCAGCTTATTCCCGGGGAGTAGCAATCAGCCCCAGCATTTT CASSLFPGSSNQPQHF TRBV7-2 once . TRBJ1-5
TGTGCCAGCAGCTTAGCTAACAGGGTCCGGGGAGAGGGCTATGGCTACACCTTC CASSLANRVRGEGYGYTF TRBV7-9 few . TRBJ1-2
TGTGCCAGCTCACCCGGGACAGGGAACCACAATGAGCAGTTCTTC CASSPGTGNHNEQFF TRBV18 . TRBD1 TRBJ2-1
TGCGCCAGCAGCCCGTCGTCGGGGGTCAACACTGAAGCTTTCTTT CASSPSSGVNTEAFF TRBV5-1 . . TRBJ1-1
TGTGCCAGCAGTTACCCAAAATTACAGGGGGCGCGCAATTCACCCCTCCACTTT CASSYPKLQGARNSPLHF TRBV6-2/TRBV6-3 . TRBD1 TRBJ1-6
TGTGCCAGCACAGACTGGATAAACACTGAAGCTTTCTTT CASTDWINTEAFF TRBV11-2 . . TRBJ1-1
TGTGCCAGCAGCCAAGATGGCATTTTCACAGATACGCAGTATTTT CASSQDGIFTDTQYF TRBV3-1/TRBV3-2 . . TRBJ2-3
TGTGCCAGTAGTATAATGGGGGCCGGTCAGCCCCAGCATTTT CASSIMGAGQPQHF TRBV19 . . TRBJ1-5
TGTGCCAGTACCCTGGGAGGGGTCCGGCGGGATACGCAGTATTTT CASTLGGVRRDTQYF TRBV19 . TRBD2 TRBJ2-3
TGCGCCAGCAGCCAAGGCTTTGAGCGCGAAAAACTGTTTTTT CASSQGFEREKLFF TRBV4-1 . . TRBJ1-4
TGTGCCAGCAGCTCGGGACTAGGTACCACCGGGGAGCTGTTTTTT CASSSGLGTTGELFF TRBV5-4 . TRBD2 TRBJ2-2
TGTGCCAGCAGCCAGGGGACTAGCGGGGGCCGGGGCACAGATACGCAGTATTTT CASSQGTSGGRGTDTQYF TRBV4-2 . TRBD2 TRBJ2-3
TGTGCCAGCAGACCACAGACAGATACGCAGTATTTT CASRPQTDTQYF TRBV28 . . TRBJ2-3
TGCGCCAGCAGCCAACGCTCCGGGGGAGACTATGGCTACACCTTC CASSQRSGGDYGYTF TRBV4-1 . . TRBJ1-2